This TCR beta chain was captured by sequencing in a study of T cells in Graves' hyperthyroidism and ophthalmopathy. Study-level information: Staff took peripheral blood when the initial diagnosis was made, before any treatment began.

Used for diagnoses were clinical symptoms, serum thyroxine and TRAb, thyroid ultrasound and orbital computed tomography. Before ophthalmopathy appeared, progressors gave blood at initial hyperthyroidism diagnosis. The germline V gene has CDR1 MNHNS and CDR2 SASEGT. V shed 2 bases, J shed 4 bases, and the junction held 10 bases outside the gene matches. The CDR3 extends over 17 amino acids. The source material, RNA transcripts, was used to amplify TCR beta CDR3 regions. During a first-round RT-PCR of the TCR CDR3, the HTBI primer set was used. TCRdb re-called the multiplex PCR reads with MiXCR, one entry per CDR3 protein. Counted here are about 720,000 distinct CDR3 sequences, around 20% occurring once; the ten biggest clones make up around 15%.

The origin of this receptor is a woman aged 45-59 years with Graves' hyperthyroidism that later progressed to Graves' ophthalmopathy. The sample taken for sequencing was blood. The chain recombines TRBV6-1 with TRBJ2-3; 9 positions agree with TRBD2. CDR3 DNA sequence: TGTGCCAGCAGTGAACCCGGGACTAGCATCCACCCAGATACGCAGTATTTT. Its protein product is CASSEPGTSIHPDTQYF.